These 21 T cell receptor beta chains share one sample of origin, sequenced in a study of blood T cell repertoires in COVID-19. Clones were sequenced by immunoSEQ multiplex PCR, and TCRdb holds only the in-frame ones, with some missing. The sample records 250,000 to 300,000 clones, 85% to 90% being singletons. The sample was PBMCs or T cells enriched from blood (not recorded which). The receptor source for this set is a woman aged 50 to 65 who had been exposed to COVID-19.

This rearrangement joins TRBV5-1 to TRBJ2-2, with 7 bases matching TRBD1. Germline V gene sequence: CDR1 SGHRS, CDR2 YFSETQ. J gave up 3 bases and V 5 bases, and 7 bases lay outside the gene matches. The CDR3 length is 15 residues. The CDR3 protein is CASSLQGRYTGELFF. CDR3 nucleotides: TGCGCCAGCAGTTTACAGGGGCGGTACACCGGGGAGCTGTTTTTT.

The CDR3 sequence: CASSERYNEQFF. The CDR3, as DNA: TGTGCCAGCAGTGAACGGTACAATGAGCAGTTCTTC. This chain connects TRBV6-1 to TRBJ2-1; the D is unclear. V shed 2 bases and J shed 4 bases, with 3 bases lying between them. This CDR3 is built from 12 residues. Germline loops: CDR1 MNHNS, CDR2 SASEGT.

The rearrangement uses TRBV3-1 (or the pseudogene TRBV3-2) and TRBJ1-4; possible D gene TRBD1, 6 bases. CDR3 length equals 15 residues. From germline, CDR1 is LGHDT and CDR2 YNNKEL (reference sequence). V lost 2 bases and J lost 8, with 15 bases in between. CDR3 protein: CASSQRRGAREKLFF. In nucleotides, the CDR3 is TGTGCCAGCAGCCAAAGGCGGGGGGCGCGAGAAAAACTGTTTTTT.

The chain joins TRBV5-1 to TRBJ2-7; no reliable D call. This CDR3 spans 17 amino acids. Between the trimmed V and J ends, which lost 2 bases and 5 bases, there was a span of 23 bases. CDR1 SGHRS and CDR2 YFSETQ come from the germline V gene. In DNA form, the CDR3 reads TGCGCCAGCAGCTTAAGCAAATCTGGGTTATATGAGGACGAGCAGTACTTC. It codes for CASSLSKSGLYEDEQYF.

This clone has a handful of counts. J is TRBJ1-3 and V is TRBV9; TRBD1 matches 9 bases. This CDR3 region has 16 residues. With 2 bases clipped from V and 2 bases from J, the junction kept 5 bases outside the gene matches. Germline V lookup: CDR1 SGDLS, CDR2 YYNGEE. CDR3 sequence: CASSVGQGMTGNTIYF. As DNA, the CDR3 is TGTGCCAGCAGCGTTGGACAGGGGATGACTGGAAACACCATATATTTT.

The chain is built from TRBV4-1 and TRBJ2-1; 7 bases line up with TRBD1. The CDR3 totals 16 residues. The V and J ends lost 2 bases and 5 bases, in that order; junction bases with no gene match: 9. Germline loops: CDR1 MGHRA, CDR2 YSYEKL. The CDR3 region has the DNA TGCGCCAGCAGCCAACCGGGACAGCTGATTAACAATGAGCAGTTCTTC. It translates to CASSQPGQLINNEQFF.

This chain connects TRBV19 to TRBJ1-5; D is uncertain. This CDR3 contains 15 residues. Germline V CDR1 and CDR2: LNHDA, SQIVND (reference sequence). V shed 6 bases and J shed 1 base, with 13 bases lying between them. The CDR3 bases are TGTGCCAGTAGACCGTCGGCAGGAAGCAATCAGCCCCAGCATTTT. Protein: CASRPSAGSNQPQHF. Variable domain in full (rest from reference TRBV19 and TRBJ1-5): DGGITQSPKYLFRKEGQNVTLSCEQNLNHDAMYWYRQDPGQGLRLIYYSQIVNDFQKGDIAEGYSVSREKKESFPLTVTSAQKNPTAFYLCASRPSAGSNQPQHFGDGTRLSIL.

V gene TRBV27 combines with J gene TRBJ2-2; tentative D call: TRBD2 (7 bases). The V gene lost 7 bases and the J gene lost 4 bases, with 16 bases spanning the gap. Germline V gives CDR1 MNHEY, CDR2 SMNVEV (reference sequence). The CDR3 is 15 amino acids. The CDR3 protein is CASTKGGGTTGELFF. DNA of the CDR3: TGTGCCAGCACAAAGGGGGGGGGCACCACCGGGGAGCTGTTTTTT.

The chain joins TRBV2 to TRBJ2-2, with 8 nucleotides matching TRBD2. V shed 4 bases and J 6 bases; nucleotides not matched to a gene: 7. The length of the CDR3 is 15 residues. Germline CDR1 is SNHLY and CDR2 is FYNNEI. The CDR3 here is CASSGIAGFAGELFF. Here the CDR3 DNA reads TGTGCCAGCAGTGGGATAGCGGGGTTTGCCGGGGAGCTGTTTTTT.

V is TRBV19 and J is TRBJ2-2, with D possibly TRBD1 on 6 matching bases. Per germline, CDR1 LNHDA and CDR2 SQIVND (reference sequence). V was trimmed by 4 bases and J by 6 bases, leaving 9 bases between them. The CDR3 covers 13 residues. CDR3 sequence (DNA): TGTGCCAGTAGTACACAGGGCCCCGGGGAGCTGTTTTTT. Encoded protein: CASSTQGPGELFF.

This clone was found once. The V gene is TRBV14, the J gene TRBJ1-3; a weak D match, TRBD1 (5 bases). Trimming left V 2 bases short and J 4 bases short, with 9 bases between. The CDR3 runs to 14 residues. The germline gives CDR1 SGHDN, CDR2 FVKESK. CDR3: CASSQSRGGNTIYF. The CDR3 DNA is TGTGCCAGCAGCCAATCAAGGGGAGGAAACACCATATATTTT.

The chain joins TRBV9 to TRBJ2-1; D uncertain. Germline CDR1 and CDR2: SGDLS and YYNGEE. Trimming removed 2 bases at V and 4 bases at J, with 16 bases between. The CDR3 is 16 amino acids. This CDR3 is CASSVSLAARYNEQFF. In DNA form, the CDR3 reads TGTGCCAGCAGCGTCTCCCTTGCGGCCCGATACAATGAGCAGTTCTTC. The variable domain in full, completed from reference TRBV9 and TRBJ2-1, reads DSGVTQTPKHLITATGQRVTLRCSPRSGDLSVYWYQQSLDQGLQFLIQYYNGEERAKGNILERFSAQQFPDLHSELNLSSLELGDSALYFCASSVSLAARYNEQFFGPGTRLTVL.

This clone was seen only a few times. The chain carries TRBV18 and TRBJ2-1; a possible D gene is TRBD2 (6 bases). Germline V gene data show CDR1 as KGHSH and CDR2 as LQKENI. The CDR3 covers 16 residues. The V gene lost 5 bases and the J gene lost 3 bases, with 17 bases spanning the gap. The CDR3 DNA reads TGTGCCAGCTCATCCTACCGGGACTCCTTCTACAATGAGCAGTTCTTC. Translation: CASSSYRDSFYNEQFF.

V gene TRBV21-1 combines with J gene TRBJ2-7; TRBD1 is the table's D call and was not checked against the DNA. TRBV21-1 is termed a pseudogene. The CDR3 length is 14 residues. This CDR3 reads CASTEPGQNYEQYF. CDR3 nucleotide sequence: TGTGCCAGCACCGAACCGGGACAGAACTACGAGCAGTACTTC.

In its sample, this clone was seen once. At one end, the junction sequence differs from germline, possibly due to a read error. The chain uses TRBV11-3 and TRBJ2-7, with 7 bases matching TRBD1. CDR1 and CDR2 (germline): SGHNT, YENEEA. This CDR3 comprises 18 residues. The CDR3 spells CASSLEPPRGRSASEEYF. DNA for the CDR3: TGTGCCAGCAGCTTAGAGCCGCCTAGGGGGCGAAGTGCCTCCGAGGAGTACTTC.

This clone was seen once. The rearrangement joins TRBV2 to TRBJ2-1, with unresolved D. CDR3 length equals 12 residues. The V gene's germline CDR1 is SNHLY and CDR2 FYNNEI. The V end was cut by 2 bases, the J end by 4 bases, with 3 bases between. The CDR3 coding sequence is TGTGCCAGCAGTGAATCTTACAATGAGCAGTTCTTC. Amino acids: CASSESYNEQFF.

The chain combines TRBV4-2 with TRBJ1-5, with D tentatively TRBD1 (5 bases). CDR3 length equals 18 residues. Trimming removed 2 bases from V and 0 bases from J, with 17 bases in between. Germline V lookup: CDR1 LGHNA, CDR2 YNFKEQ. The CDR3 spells CASSQRLGGTYSNQPQHF. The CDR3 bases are TGTGCCAGCAGCCAAAGGCTGGGGGGTACCTATAGCAATCAGCCCCAGCATTTT.

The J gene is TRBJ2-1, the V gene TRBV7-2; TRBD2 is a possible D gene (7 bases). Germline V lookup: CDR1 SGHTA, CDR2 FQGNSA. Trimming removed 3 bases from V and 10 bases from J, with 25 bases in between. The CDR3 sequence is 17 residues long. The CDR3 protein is CASSFLGGGPPGSEQFF. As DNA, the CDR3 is TGTGCCAGCAGCTTCTTGGGGGGGGGCCCGCCCGGGTCGGAGCAGTTCTTC.

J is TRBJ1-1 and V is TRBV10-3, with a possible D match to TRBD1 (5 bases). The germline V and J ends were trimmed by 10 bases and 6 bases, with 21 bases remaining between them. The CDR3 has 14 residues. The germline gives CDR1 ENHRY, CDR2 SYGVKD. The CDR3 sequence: CATTPGVGAPEAFF. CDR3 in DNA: TGTGCCACCACACCGGGGGTCGGGGCCCCTGAAGCTTTCTTT.

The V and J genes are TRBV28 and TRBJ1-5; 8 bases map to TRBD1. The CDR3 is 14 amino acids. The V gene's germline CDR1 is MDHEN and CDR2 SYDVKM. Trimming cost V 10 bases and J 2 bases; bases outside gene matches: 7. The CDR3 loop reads CATSDRVGNQPQHF. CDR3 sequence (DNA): TGTGCCACCTCGGACAGGGTTGGCAATCAGCCCCAGCATTTT.

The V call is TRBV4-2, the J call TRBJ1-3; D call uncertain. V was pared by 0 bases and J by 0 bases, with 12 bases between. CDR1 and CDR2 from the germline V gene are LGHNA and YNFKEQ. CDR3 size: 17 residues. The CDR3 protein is CASSQEAPPHSGNTIYF. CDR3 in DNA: TGTGCCAGCAGCCAAGAGGCCCCGCCACACTCTGGAAACACCATATATTTT.